What follows are 16 T cell receptor beta chains derived from one specimen sequenced in a study of cytomegalovirus exposure and HLA in healthy donors. This PCR relied on a set of 60 Vbeta primers and 13 Jbeta primers. Sequencing was performed with immunoSEQ multiplex PCR; in TCRdb, only in-frame clones are kept and a portion is missing. The sample includes 150,000 to 200,000 clones, around 79% of them seen just once. Sequencing was performed on PBMCs. Every receptor here comes from a man in his fifties in good health and CMV-seropositive.

This clone was observed a few times. The chain uses TRBV19 and TRBJ1-5; D is unclear. The CDR3 spans 16 residues. V was trimmed by 11 bases and J by 0 bases, leaving 20 bases between them. From germline, CDR1 is LNHDA and CDR2 SQIVND (reference sequence). CDR3 DNA: TGTGCCTGTAAGCTGGGAGGAATTTATAGCAATCAGCCCCAGCATTTT. Amino acids: CACKLGGIYSNQPQHF.

The chain joins TRBV2 to TRBJ2-7, with 9 bases fitting TRBD1. CDR3 length equals 15 residues. Germline CDR1 is SNHLY and CDR2 is FYNNEI. Unmatched junction bases numbered 9, after V lost 7 bases and J lost 2 bases. The CDR3: CASMGPTGGTYEQYF. The CDR3, as DNA: TGTGCCAGCATGGGGCCGACAGGGGGTACCTACGAGCAGTACTTC.

V and J are TRBV7-9 and TRBJ1-2; 8 bases agree with TRBD1. There are 17 residues in the CDR3. With 6 bases clipped from V and 6 bases from J, the junction kept 18 bases outside the gene matches. Germline loops: CDR1 SEHNR, CDR2 FQNEAQ (reference sequence). The CDR3 bases are TGTGCCAGCAGGCTCGCGGTTTGGGACAGGTGGGGCGATGGCTACACCTTC. Translation gives CASRLAVWDRWGDGYTF.

This clone was seen a few times. The rearrangement links TRBV7-9 to TRBJ1-2; TRBD1 agrees at 9 bases. The CDR3 sequence is 12 residues long. J lost 8 bases, V lost 6 bases, and 4 bases had no gene match. CDR1 SEHNR and CDR2 FQNEAQ come from the germline V gene (reference sequence). CDR3 residues: CASSSGQGGYTF. The CDR3 bases are TGTGCCAGCAGTTCAGGACAGGGGGGCTACACCTTC.

J is TRBJ1-4 and V is TRBV10-1; 9 nucleotides align to TRBD1. The CDR3 loop spans 18 amino acids. Trimming at V came to 6 bases and at J to 2 bases, leaving 13 bases not matched to a gene. The germline gives CDR1 WNHNN, CDR2 SYGVQD (reference sequence). DNA of the CDR3: TGCGCCAGCAGCGACAGGGGGTATATTATGGGCACTAATGAAAAACTGTTTTTT. This sequence encodes CASSDRGYIMGTNEKLFF.

V is TRBV6-6 and J is TRBJ1-4; weak D call: TRBD1 (5 bases). Germline CDR1 reads MNHNY; CDR2 reads SVGAGI (reference sequence). V was pared by 5 bases and J by 0 bases, with 13 bases between. CDR3 length: 16 amino acids. CDR3 in DNA: TGTGCCAGCAGTCACACCAGGGAATCAACTAATGAAAAACTGTTTTTT. This codes for CASSHTRESTNEKLFF.

The chain links TRBV5-6 to TRBJ1-1, with D possibly matching TRBD1 (6 bases). The CDR3 length is 15 residues. Germline V gives CDR1 SGHDT, CDR2 YYEEEE. Trimming removed 0 bases from V and 1 base from J, with 10 bases in between. The chain's CDR3 is CASSLERTANTEAFF. The CDR3 DNA follows: TGTGCCAGCAGCTTGGAGCGGACAGCGAACACTGAAGCTTTCTTT.

V usage is TRBV28 and J usage is TRBJ1-2, with a possible D match to TRBD1 (6 bases). The germline CDR1 and CDR2 sequences are MDHEN and SYDVKM. The CDR3 spans 16 residues. This chain's CDR3 is CALMGPTGSSNYGYTF. As DNA, the CDR3 is TGTGCTCTAATGGGCCCGACAGGATCATCTAACTATGGCTACACCTTC.

The chain carries TRBV19 and TRBJ2-7; TRBD2 might be the D (7 bases). Germline V lookup: CDR1 LNHDA, CDR2 SQIVND (reference sequence). V was clipped by 6 bases and J by 0 bases, with 15 bases between them. The CDR3 has 15 residues. The CDR3 sequence: CASSRGAGTSYEQYF. The CDR3 DNA is TGTGCCAGTAGCAGGGGAGCGGGGACCTCCTACGAGCAGTACTTC.

V and J are TRBV19 and TRBJ2-3, with 7 nucleotides matching TRBD2. V lost 3 bases to trimming and J lost 3 bases; unmatched junction nucleotides: 0. The CDR3 consists of 13 residues. Germline-derived CDR1 and CDR2 are LNHDA and SQIVND (reference sequence). The CDR3 coding sequence is TGTGCCAGTAGTATCGGGGGGACAGATACGCAGTATTTT. Translation: CASSIGGTDTQYF.

The CDR3 loop reads CASSQKDQYF. The CDR3 DNA reads TGTGCCAGCAGTCAGAAAGACCAGTACTTC. The V call is TRBV28, the J call TRBJ2-5; D is undetermined. The CDR3 sequence is 10 residues long. Germline V CDR1 and CDR2: MDHEN, SYDVKM. Deletions cut 5 bases from V and 10 bases from J, with 8 bases between.

This chain links TRBV30 with TRBJ2-4; tentatively, D is TRBD1 (6 bases). The V gene's germline CDR1 is GTSNPN and CDR2 SVGIG (reference sequence). This CDR3 has 22 residues. Trimming took off 0 bases at V and 0 bases at J, with 30 bases between the two ends. CDR3 in DNA: TGTGCCTGGAGTGTAAGGTTAAGACGGACAGACGAATTCCCAGTAGCCAAAAACATTCAGTACTTC. Translating it yields CAWSVRLRRTDEFPVAKNIQYF.

This rearrangement joins TRBV28 to TRBJ2-5, with 9 bases fitting TRBD1. Germline values: CDR1 MDHEN, CDR2 SYDVKM. This CDR3 contains 16 residues. Germline trimming cut 5 bases from V and 0 bases from J; bases unmatched to any gene: 7. CDR3 residues: CASSLGTGLYQETQYF. The CDR3 DNA reads TGTGCCAGCAGTCTAGGGACAGGGTTGTACCAAGAGACCCAGTACTTC.

This clone was seen a handful of times. V and J are TRBV5-6 and TRBJ1-2; TRBD1 might be the D (6 bases). The germline gives CDR1 SGHDT, CDR2 YYEEEE. The CDR3 contains 18 residues. V shed 1 base and J shed 1 base, with 20 bases lying between them. The CDR3 is CASSLYTRQETSNYGYTF. The DNA for the CDR3 is TGTGCCAGCAGCTTGTACACTCGACAGGAGACGAGTAACTATGGCTACACCTTC.

This rearrangement joins TRBV5-4 to TRBJ1-2; D call uncertain. The CDR3 runs to 14 residues. Germline V gene lookup returns CDR1 SGHNT and CDR2 YYREEE (reference sequence). With 1 base removed from V and 5 bases from J, the gap between germline ends came to 12 bases. CDR3: CASSLFTLHYGYTF. The DNA for the CDR3 is TGTGCCAGCAGCTTGTTCACACTACATTATGGCTACACCTTC.

This clone showed up just once. The chain has TRBV28 and TRBJ1-2; no firm D call. The CDR3 is 17 residues long. Germline loops: CDR1 MDHEN, CDR2 SYDVKM. V was pared by 2 bases and J by 4 bases, with 20 bases between. The CDR3 DNA follows: TGTGCCAGCAGTTTACAGAGCGCAAACCCCGCCCGCTATGGCTACACCTTC. Its protein product is CASSLQSANPARYGYTF.